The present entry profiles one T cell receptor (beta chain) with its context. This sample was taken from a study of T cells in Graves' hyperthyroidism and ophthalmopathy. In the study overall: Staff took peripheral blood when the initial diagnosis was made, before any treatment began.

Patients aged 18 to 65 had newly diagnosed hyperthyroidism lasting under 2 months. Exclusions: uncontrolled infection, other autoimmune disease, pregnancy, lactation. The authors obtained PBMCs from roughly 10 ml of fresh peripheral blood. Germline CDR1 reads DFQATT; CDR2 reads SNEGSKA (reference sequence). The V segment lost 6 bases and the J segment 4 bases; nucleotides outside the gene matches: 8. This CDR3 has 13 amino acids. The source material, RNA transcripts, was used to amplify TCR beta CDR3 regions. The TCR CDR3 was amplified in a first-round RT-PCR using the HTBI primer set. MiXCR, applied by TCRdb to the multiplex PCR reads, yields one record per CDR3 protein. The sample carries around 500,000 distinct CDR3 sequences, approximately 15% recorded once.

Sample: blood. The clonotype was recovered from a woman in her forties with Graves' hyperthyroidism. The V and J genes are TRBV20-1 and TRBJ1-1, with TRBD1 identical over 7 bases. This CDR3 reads CSALDRAGTEAFF. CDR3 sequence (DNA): TGCAGTGCCCTCGACAGGGCCGGCACTGAAGCTTTCTTT.